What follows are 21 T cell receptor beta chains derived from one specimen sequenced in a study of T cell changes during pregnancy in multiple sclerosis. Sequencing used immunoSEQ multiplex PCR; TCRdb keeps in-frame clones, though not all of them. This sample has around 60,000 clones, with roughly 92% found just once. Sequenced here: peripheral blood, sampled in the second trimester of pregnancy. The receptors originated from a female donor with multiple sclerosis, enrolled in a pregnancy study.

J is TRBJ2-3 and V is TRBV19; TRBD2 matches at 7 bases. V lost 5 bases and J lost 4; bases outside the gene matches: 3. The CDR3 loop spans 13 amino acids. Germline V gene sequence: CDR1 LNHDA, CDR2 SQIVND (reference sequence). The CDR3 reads CASSPGGPDTQYF. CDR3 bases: TGTGCCAGTAGTCCGGGAGGCCCAGATACGCAGTATTTT.

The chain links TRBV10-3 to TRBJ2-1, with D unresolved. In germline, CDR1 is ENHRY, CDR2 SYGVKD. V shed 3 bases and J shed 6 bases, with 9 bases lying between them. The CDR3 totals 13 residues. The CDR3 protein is CAISDSYGNEQFF. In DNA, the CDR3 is TGTGCCATCAGTGACTCCTATGGCAATGAGCAGTTCTTC.

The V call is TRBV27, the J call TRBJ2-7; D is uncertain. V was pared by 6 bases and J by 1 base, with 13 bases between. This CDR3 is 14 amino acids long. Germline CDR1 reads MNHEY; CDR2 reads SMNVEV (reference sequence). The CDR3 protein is CASSYLSSSYEQYF. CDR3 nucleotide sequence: TGTGCCAGCAGCTATTTGTCCTCATCCTACGAGCAGTACTTC.

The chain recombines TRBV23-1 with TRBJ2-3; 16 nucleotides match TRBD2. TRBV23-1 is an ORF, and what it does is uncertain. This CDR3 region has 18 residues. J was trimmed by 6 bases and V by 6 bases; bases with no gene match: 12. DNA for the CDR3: TGCGCCAGCAGCTGGAAGGCCGGGACTAGCGGGAGGGGGGATACGCAGTATTTT. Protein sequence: CASSWKAGTSGRGDTQYF.

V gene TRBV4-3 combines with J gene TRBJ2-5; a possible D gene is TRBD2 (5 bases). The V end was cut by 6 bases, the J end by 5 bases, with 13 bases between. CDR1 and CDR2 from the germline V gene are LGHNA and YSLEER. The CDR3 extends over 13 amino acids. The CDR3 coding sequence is TGCGCCAGCAGTTTGGGCCGAGGGGAGACCCAGTACTTC. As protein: CASSLGRGETQYF.

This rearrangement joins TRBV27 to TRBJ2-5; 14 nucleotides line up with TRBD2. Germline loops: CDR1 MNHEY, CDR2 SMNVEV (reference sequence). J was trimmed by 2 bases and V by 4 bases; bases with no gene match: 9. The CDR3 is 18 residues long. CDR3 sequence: CASSSRLAGGYLQETQYF. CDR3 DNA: TGTGCCAGCAGTTCCCGACTAGCGGGAGGGTACCTTCAAGAGACCCAGTACTTC.

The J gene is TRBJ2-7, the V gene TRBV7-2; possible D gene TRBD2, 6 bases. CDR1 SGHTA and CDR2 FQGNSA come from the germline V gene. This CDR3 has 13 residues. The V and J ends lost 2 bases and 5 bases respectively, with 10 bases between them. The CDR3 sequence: CASSLRGGDEQYF. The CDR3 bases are TGTGCCAGCAGCTTACGGGGAGGAGACGAGCAGTACTTC.

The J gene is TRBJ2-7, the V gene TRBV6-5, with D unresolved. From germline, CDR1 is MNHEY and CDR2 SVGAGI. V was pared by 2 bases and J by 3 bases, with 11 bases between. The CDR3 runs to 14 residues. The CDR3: CASSYRTSFYEQYF. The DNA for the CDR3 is TGTGCCAGCAGTTACCGAACTTCCTTCTACGAGCAGTACTTC.

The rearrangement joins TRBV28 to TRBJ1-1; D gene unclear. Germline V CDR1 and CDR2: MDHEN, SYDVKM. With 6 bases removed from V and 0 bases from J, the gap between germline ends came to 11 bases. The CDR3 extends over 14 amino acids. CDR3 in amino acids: CASRPGDLNTEAFF. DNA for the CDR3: TGTGCCAGCAGGCCCGGTGACTTGAACACTGAAGCTTTCTTT.

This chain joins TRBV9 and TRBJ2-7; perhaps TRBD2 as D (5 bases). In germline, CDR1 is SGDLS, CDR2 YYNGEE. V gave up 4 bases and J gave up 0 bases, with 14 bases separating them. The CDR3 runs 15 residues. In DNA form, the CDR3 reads TGTGCCAGCAGCTCGGGTCCGGGGAGCTCCTACGAGCAGTACTTC. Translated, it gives CASSSGPGSSYEQYF.

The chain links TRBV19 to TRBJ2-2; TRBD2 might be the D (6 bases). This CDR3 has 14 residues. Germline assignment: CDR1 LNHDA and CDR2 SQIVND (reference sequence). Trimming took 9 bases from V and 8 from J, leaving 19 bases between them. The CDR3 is CASSGVGVGGELFF. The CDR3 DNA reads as TGTGCCAGCTCGGGGGTCGGTGTAGGTGGGGAGCTGTTTTTT.

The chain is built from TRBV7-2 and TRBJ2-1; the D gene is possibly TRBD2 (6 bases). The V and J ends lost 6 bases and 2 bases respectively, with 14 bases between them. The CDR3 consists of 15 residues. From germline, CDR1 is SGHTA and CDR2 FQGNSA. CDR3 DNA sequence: TGTGCCAGCAGACTAGCTCCTACTACCTACAATGAGCAGTTCTTC. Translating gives CASRLAPTTYNEQFF.

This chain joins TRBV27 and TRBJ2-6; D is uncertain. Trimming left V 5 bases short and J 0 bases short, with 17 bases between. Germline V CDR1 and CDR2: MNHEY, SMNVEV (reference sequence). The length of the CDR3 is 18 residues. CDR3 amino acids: CASSGNSPPSSGANVLTF. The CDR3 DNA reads TGTGCCAGCAGTGGCAACAGTCCCCCGAGCTCTGGGGCCAACGTCCTGACTTTC.

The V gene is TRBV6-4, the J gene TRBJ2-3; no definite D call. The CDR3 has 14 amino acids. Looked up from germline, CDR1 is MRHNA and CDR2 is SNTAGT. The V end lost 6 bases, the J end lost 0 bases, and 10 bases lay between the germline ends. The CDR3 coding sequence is TGTGCCAGCAGCCTCGAGGATAGCACAGATACGCAGTATTTT. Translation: CASSLEDSTDTQYF.

The CDR3 here is CASSQELLAGSTIQYF. CDR3 nucleotide sequence: TGCGCCAGCAGCCAAGAGTTACTAGCGGGATCTACCATTCAGTACTTC. The gene calls are TRBV4-3 and TRBJ2-4; TRBD2 agrees at 10 bases. The germline V gene encodes CDR1 LGHNA and CDR2 YSLEER. V lost 0 bases and J lost 9; bases outside the gene matches: 8. The CDR3 is 16 residues long.

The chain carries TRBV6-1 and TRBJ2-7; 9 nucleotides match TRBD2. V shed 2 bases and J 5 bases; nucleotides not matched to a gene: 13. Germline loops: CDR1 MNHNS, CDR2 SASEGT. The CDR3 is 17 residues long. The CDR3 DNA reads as TGTGCCAGCAGTGAATTTGGCGGGAGGGCCCAATTCAACGAGCAGTACTTC. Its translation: CASSEFGGRAQFNEQYF.

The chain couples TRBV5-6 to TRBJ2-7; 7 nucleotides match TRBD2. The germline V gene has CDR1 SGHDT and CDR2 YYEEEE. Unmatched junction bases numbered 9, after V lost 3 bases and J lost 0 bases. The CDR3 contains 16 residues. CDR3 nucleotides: TGTGCCAGCAGCTATGCTAGCGGCTTGAGCTCCTACGAGCAGTACTTC. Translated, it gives CASSYASGLSSYEQYF.

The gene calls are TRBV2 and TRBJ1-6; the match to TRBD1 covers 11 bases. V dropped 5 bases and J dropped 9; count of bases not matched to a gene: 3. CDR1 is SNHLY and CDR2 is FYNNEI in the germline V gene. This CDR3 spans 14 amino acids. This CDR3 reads CASSTGTGGSPLHF. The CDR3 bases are TGTGCCAGCAGTACCGGGACAGGGGGTTCACCCCTCCACTTT.

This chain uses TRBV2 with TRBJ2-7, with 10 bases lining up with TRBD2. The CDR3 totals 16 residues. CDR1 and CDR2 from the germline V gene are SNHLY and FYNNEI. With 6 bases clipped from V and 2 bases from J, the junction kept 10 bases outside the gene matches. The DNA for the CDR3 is TGTGCCAGCAGGGCTAGCGGGAGAAAGCCCGCCTACGAGCAGTACTTC. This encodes CASRASGRKPAYEQYF.

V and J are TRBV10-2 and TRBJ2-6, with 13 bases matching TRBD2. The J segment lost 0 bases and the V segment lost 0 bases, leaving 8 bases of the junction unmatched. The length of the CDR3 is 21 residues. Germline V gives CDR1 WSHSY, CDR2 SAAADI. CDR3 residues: CASSESSPGLAGYSGANVLTF. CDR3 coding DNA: TGCGCCAGCAGTGAGTCGAGCCCGGGACTAGCGGGGTACTCTGGGGCCAACGTCCTGACTTTC.

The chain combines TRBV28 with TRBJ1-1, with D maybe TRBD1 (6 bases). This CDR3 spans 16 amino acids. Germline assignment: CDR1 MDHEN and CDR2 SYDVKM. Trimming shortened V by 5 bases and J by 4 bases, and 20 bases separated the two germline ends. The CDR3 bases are TGTGCCAGCAGTATTATCGGGACAACCTATCTCACTGAAGCTTTCTTT. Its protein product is CASSIIGTTYLTEAFF.